The 20 T cell receptor beta chains below were found in one sample sequenced in a study of graft-versus-host responses after intestinal transplantation. Assay used: immunoSEQ multiplex PCR; TCRdb lists only in-frame clones, some missing. The sample lists roughly 90,000 clones, about nine tenths occurring once. Their cognate antigens are unknown. The source was unstimulated CD4+ T cells sorted from spleen or lymph node cells, collected before transplant. All receptors derive from a human donor who was the organ donor for an intestinal transplant.

The chain joins TRBV5-1 to TRBJ2-3; TRBD2 is a possible D gene (5 bases). This CDR3 spans 15 amino acids. The V end was cut by 0 bases, the J end by 1 base, with 9 bases between. Per the germline V gene, CDR1 is SGHRS and CDR2 is YFSETQ. The CDR3 sequence: CASSLGLEGTDTQYF. The DNA for the CDR3 is TGCGCCAGCAGCTTGGGCCTGGAGGGCACAGATACGCAGTATTTT.

The V call is TRBV6-7, the J call TRBJ2-7, with TRBD2 identical over 7 bases. Being an ORF, TRBV6-7 has a function that is uncertain. The CDR3 is 16 amino acids. V trimming: 1 base; J trimming: 3 bases; junction bases outside the gene matches: 9. The CDR3 here is CASSYCPAGILYEQYF. CDR3 in DNA: TGTGCCAGCAGTTACTGTCCAGCGGGGATCCTCTACGAGCAGTACTTC.

The gene calls are TRBV9 and TRBJ1-2; 12 bases fit TRBD1. CDR3 size: 20 residues. Germline V gene lookup returns CDR1 SGDLS and CDR2 YYNGEE. With V trimmed by 2 bases and J by 0 bases, 14 bases remained unmatched. The CDR3 DNA sequence: TGTGCCAGCAGCGTTAAGGACCGAGGGGACAGGGGGCGACCTAACTATGGCTACACCTTC. Its protein is CASSVKDRGDRGRPNYGYTF. The variable domain in full, with the rest retrieved from reference TRBV9 and TRBJ1-2, is DSGVTQTPKHLITATGQRVTLRCSPRSGDLSVYWYQQSLDQGLQFLIQYYNGEERAKGNILERFSAQQFPDLHSELNLSSLELGDSALYFCASSVKDRGDRGRPNYGYTFGSGTRLTVV.

The rearrangement links TRBV5-1 to TRBJ2-1, with TRBD2 matching 8 bases. V trimming: 7 bases; J trimming: 7 bases; junction bases outside the gene matches: 7. Germline lookup yields CDR1 SGHRS and CDR2 YFSETQ. CDR3 length equals 13 residues. Written as DNA, the CDR3 is TGCGCCAGCGGTTCGGGGGGGAGGAATGAGCAGTTCTTC. It encodes CASGSGGRNEQFF.

This chain links TRBV7-9 with TRBJ1-6; 7 positions agree with TRBD1. The germline V gene has CDR1 SEHNR and CDR2 FQNEAQ (reference sequence). CDR3 length: 14 residues. V dropped 5 bases and J dropped 9; count of bases not matched to a gene: 7. CDR3 bases: TGTGCCAGCAGCCCCAGGGGGAGAACTTCACCCCTCCACTTT. Translating it yields CASSPRGRTSPLHF.

The chain links TRBV9 to TRBJ2-2, with TRBD2 as a possible D gene (5 bases). The V gene lost 4 bases and the J gene lost 5 bases, with 15 bases spanning the gap. This CDR3 is built from 15 residues. CDR1 is SGDLS, CDR2 YYNGEE, per germline. The CDR3 region is CASSPKVRGTGELFF. The CDR3 DNA reads as TGTGCCAGCAGCCCGAAGGTCCGGGGAACCGGGGAGCTGTTTTTT.

The chain uses TRBV5-1 and TRBJ2-2, with D unresolved. This CDR3 spans 14 amino acids. The germline V and J ends were trimmed by 4 bases and 4 bases, with 11 bases remaining between them. Germline V gene sequence: CDR1 SGHRS, CDR2 YFSETQ. CDR3 bases: TGCGCCAGCAGCCGGGTAGCCCCCACCGGGGAGCTGTTTTTT. This translates into CASSRVAPTGELFF.

The chain uses TRBV30 and TRBJ1-2; a possible D gene is TRBD1 (6 bases). The CDR3 runs 12 residues. V dropped 2 bases and J dropped 11 bases, with 15 bases sitting between them. Germline V gene data show CDR1 as GTSNPN and CDR2 as SVGIG (reference sequence). The CDR3 DNA is TGTGCCTGGAGTTGGGGGACATGGGGGTACACCTTC. Protein: CAWSWGTWGYTF. The whole variable domain, remainder taken from reference TRBV30 and TRBJ1-2, is SQTIHQWPATLVQPVGSPLSLECTVEGTSNPNLYWYRQAAGRGLQLLFYSVGIGQISSEVPQNLSASRPQDRQFILSSKKLLLSDSGFYLCAWSWGTWGYTFGSGTRLTVV.

The chain couples TRBV5-4 to TRBJ2-5; 9 bases match TRBD2. Unmatched junction bases numbered 3, after V lost 0 bases and J lost 3 bases. The length of the CDR3 is 15 residues. Germline assignment: CDR1 SGHNT and CDR2 YYREEE (reference sequence). The CDR3 coding sequence is TGTGCCAGCAGCTTGGAGCCTAGCGGGGAAGAGACCCAGTACTTC. As protein: CASSLEPSGEETQYF.

This sequence joins TRBV30 and TRBJ2-1, with 7 positions matching TRBD1. The CDR3 consists of 16 residues. CDR1 is GTSNPN, CDR2 SVGIG, per germline (reference sequence). Germline trimming cut 2 bases from V and 4 bases from J; bases unmatched to any gene: 11. CDR3 nucleotide sequence: TGTGCCTGGAGTTATCCTAGAGGGGGCCGATACAATGAGCAGTTCTTC. Protein: CAWSYPRGGRYNEQFF.

This rearrangement joins TRBV15 to TRBJ2-7; D may be TRBD1 (5 bases). The germline V gene has CDR1 LNHNV and CDR2 YYDKDF (reference sequence). This CDR3 region has 14 residues. V was cut by 0 bases and J by 1 base, with 7 bases left in between. The CDR3 DNA reads TGTGCCACCAGCAGAGACAGGGCTTCCTACGAGCAGTACTTC. It translates to CATSRDRASYEQYF.

This clone occurred a few times. As DNA, the CDR3 is TGCGCCAGCAGCCAAGCCTTCAGGGAGCGGGGGGAAAAACTGTTTTTT. Protein product: CASSQAFRERGEKLFF. The J gene is TRBJ1-4, the V gene TRBV4-1, with D perhaps TRBD1 (5 bases). The V gene's germline CDR1 is MGHRA and CDR2 YSYEKL. The CDR3 totals 16 residues. V gave up 1 base and J gave up 8 bases, with 17 bases separating them.

V and J are TRBV9 and TRBJ2-7, with 13 bases aligning to TRBD2. The CDR3 sequence is 17 residues long. With V trimmed by 3 bases and J by 3 bases, 9 bases remained unmatched. Germline CDR1 is SGDLS and CDR2 is YYNGEE. Here the CDR3 DNA reads TGTGCCAGCAGCGCGGGGGGGACTAGCGGGGCGAACTACGAGCAGTACTTC. Its translation is CASSAGGTSGANYEQYF.

The chain is built from TRBV10-1 and TRBJ2-1, with a possible D match to TRBD2 (8 bases). CDR3 size: 17 residues. The germline gives CDR1 WNHNN, CDR2 SYGVQD (reference sequence). With 7 bases removed from V and 2 bases from J, the gap between germline ends came to 21 bases. Here the CDR3 DNA reads TGCGCCAGCACCGGGAGGGACAGCGGGTTAGCCTACAATGAGCAGTTCTTC. Translation: CASTGRDSGLAYNEQFF.

A single count supports this clone. The genes are TRBV28 and TRBJ2-1, with D tentatively TRBD2 (6 bases). This CDR3 is built from 12 residues. Germline V gene sequence: CDR1 MDHEN, CDR2 SYDVKM. V was shortened by 6 bases and J by 9 bases, with 12 bases between the two germline ends. CDR3 residues: CASSRNGGEQFF. In nucleotides, the CDR3 is TGTGCCAGCAGCCGAAACGGGGGTGAGCAGTTCTTC.

J is TRBJ2-5 and V is TRBV10-1; TRBD1 matches at 9 bases. There are 15 residues in the CDR3. The ends lost 6 bases at V and 1 base at J; junction bases unmatched: 6. CDR1 is WNHNN and CDR2 is SYGVQD in the germline V gene (reference sequence). The CDR3 protein is CASRGDRAFQETQYF. The CDR3, as DNA: TGCGCCAGCAGGGGGGACAGGGCCTTCCAAGAGACCCAGTACTTC.

V gene TRBV6-1 combines with J gene TRBJ1-2, with 7 bases matching TRBD1. After removal of 2 bases from V and 5 bases from J, the junction contained 8 bases not matched to a gene. The CDR3 is 15 residues long. Per the germline V gene, CDR1 is MNHNS and CDR2 is SASEGT. The CDR3 DNA follows: TGTGCCAGCAGTGAAAGTTGGAGGGGGCCTTATGGCTACACCTTC. This translates into CASSESWRGPYGYTF.

This chain joins TRBV6-5 and TRBJ1-3, with D uncertain. Germline CDR1 MNHEY, CDR2 SVGAGI. The CDR3 is 16 residues long. The ends were cut back, 2 bases at V and 0 bases at J, with 11 bases in the middle. CDR3 residues: CASSYGRISSGNTIYF. Written as DNA, the CDR3 is TGTGCCAGCAGTTACGGGAGGATTAGCTCTGGAAACACCATATATTTT.

This chain uses TRBV5-1 with TRBJ1-2, with 8 bases matching TRBD1. V was pared by 4 bases and J by 5 bases, with 4 bases of the junction left unmatched. Germline CDR1 is SGHRS and CDR2 is YFSETQ. The CDR3 is 13 amino acids. The CDR3 nucleotides are TGCGCCAGCAGCCCGGACAGGGAATATGGCTACACCTTC. This gives the protein CASSPDREYGYTF.

The J gene is TRBJ2-1, the V gene TRBV6-1; 7 nucleotides align to TRBD2. This CDR3 is built from 16 residues. From germline, CDR1 is MNHNS and CDR2 SASEGT. J gave up 3 bases and V 1 base, and 6 bases lay outside the gene matches. As DNA, the CDR3 is TGTGCCAGCAGTGAAGAGACTAGCTCTCTCTACAATGAGCAGTTCTTC. It specifies CASSEETSSLYNEQFF.